The 24 T cell receptor beta chains given below trace back to one sample, sequenced in a study of beta chain features in type 1 diabetes. The whole isolated RNA underwent reverse transcription, so sequencing captured expressed TCRB transcripts. TCRdb's table, derived via immunoSEQ multiplex PCR, lists solely in-frame clones and lacks some. The sample carries 300,000 to 350,000 clones, 7.5% to 9% recorded once. Sequenced input: central memory CD4+ T cells from blood. These receptors all come from a woman aged 18-29 years in good health.

This clone was seen only a few times. The chain recombines TRBV6-1 with TRBJ2-5; D gene uncertain. V lost 8 bases, J lost 6 bases, and 10 bases lay in between. CDR3 length equals 11 residues. Per germline, CDR1 MNHNS and CDR2 SASEGT. In DNA form, the CDR3 reads TGTGCCAGCTCCCCCGGAAAGACCCAGTACTTC. This codes for CASSPGKTQYF.

This clone has only a few counts. This chain uses TRBV2 with TRBJ2-7; a possible D gene is TRBD2 (6 bases). This CDR3 is built from 12 residues. Germline V CDR1 and CDR2: SNHLY, FYNNEI. Trimming removed 4 bases from V and 7 bases from J, with 11 bases in between. Here the CDR3 reads CASSAREFEQYF. CDR3 nucleotides: TGTGCCAGCAGTGCCCGGGAGTTTGAGCAGTACTTC. Full variable domain (rest looked up from reference TRBV2 and TRBJ2-7): EPEVTQTPSHQVTQMGQEVILRCVPISNHLYFYWYRQILGQKVEFLVSFYNNEISEKSEIFDDQFSVERPDGSNFTLKIRSTKLEDSAMYFCASSAREFEQYFGPGTRLTVT.

The chain employs TRBV28 and TRBJ2-1; TRBD2 matches at 15 bases. The CDR3 is 17 residues long. Per the germline V gene, CDR1 is MDHEN and CDR2 is SYDVKM. J lost 9 bases, V lost 4 bases, and 10 bases had no gene match. The CDR3 bases are TGTGCCAGCAGTTCCCCGGGACTAGCGGGAGGTAAGGCTGAGCAGTTCTTC. Amino acids: CASSSPGLAGGKAEQFF.

The chain carries TRBV9 and TRBJ2-2, with TRBD1 as a possible D gene (5 bases). This CDR3 has 14 residues. Germline V gene lookup returns CDR1 SGDLS and CDR2 YYNGEE. The V and J ends lost 4 bases and 1 base respectively, with 8 bases between them. This chain's CDR3 is CASSLTVNTGELFF. The CDR3 region has the DNA TGTGCCAGCAGCTTGACAGTGAACACCGGGGAGCTGTTTTTT.

The V call is TRBV5-6, the J call TRBJ1-1; 9 positions match TRBD1. This CDR3 contains 14 residues. Germline CDR1 reads SGHDT; CDR2 reads YYEEEE. After removal of 3 bases from V and 1 base from J, the junction contained 1 base not matched to a gene. As DNA, the CDR3 is TGTGCCAGCAGCTCGGACAGGGGGAACACTGAAGCTTTCTTT. Residues: CASSSDRGNTEAFF. The whole variable domain, filled in from reference TRBV5-6 and TRBJ1-1, reads DAGVTQSPTHLIKTRGQQVTLRCSPKSGHDTVSWYQQALGQGPQFIFQYYEEEERQRGNFPDRFSGHQFPNYSSELNVNALLLGDSALYLCASSSDRGNTEAFFGQGTRLTVV.

This clone was counted a few times. The chain employs TRBV29-1 and TRBJ2-5; possibly TRBD2 for D (5 bases). Germline V gives CDR1 SQVTM, CDR2 ANQGSEA. CDR3 size: 12 residues. Trimming shortened V by 6 bases and J by 3 bases, and 11 bases separated the two germline ends. CDR3 DNA sequence: TGCAGCGTCGGACTCGTAGAAGAGACCCAGTACTTC. Residues: CSVGLVEETQYF.

This chain uses TRBV7-9 with TRBJ2-1, with 12 bases aligning to TRBD2. This CDR3 spans 16 amino acids. The V gene end was trimmed by 1 base and the J gene end by 7 bases; junction bases not matched to a gene: 5. CDR1 SEHNR and CDR2 FQNEAQ come from the germline V gene (reference sequence). CDR3 residues: CASSLVASGRGNEQFF. As DNA, the CDR3 is TGTGCCAGCAGCTTAGTGGCTAGCGGGAGGGGAAATGAGCAGTTCTTC. Looking up the rest from reference TRBV7-9 and TRBJ2-1 gives the full variable domain: DTGVSQNPRHKITKRGQNVTFRCDPISEHNRLYWYRQTLGQGPEFLTYFQNEAQLEKSRLLSDRFSAERPKGSFSTLEIQRTEQGDSAMYLCASSLVASGRGNEQFFGPGTRLTVL.

A few counts support this clone. V is TRBV9 and J is TRBJ1-1; maybe TRBD1 (6 bases). V was cut by 0 bases and J by 1 base, with 10 bases left in between. Germline CDR1 is SGDLS and CDR2 is YYNGEE. The CDR3 extends over 15 amino acids. This CDR3 is CASSVAPGQNTEAFF. CDR3 nucleotides: TGTGCCAGCAGCGTAGCCCCGGGACAGAACACTGAAGCTTTCTTT. Complete variable domain (other parts from reference TRBV9 and TRBJ1-1): DSGVTQTPKHLITATGQRVTLRCSPRSGDLSVYWYQQSLDQGLQFLIQYYNGEERAKGNILERFSAQQFPDLHSELNLSSLELGDSALYFCASSVAPGQNTEAFFGQGTRLTVV.

This clone was detected a few times. The rearrangement joins TRBV27 to TRBJ1-5; D not resolved. The CDR3 contains 12 residues. CDR1 and CDR2 (germline): MNHEY, SMNVEV (reference sequence). V lost 5 bases to trimming and J lost 6 bases, with 8 bases between them. The chain's CDR3 is CASSERGQPQHF. The CDR3 nucleotides are TGTGCCAGCAGTGAACGAGGTCAGCCCCAGCATTTT.

Details on this clone: Other DNA sequences within the sample encode an identical CDR3. The CDR3 coding sequence is TGTGCCAGCAGTCCCGCGGGGACCGGGGCCAACGTCCTGACTTTC. As protein: CASSPAGTGANVLTF. The genes are TRBV28 and TRBJ2-6; D may be TRBD2 (6 bases). From germline, CDR1 is MDHEN and CDR2 SYDVKM. The CDR3 contains 15 residues. The V and J ends lost 5 bases and 4 bases respectively, with 12 bases between them.

The chain employs TRBV11-2 and TRBJ2-2, with D perhaps TRBD2 (5 bases). The CDR3 is made up of 12 amino acids. Germline CDR1 reads SGHAT; CDR2 reads FQNNGV. The V end was cut by 8 bases, the J end by 1 base, with 5 bases between. CDR3 coding DNA: TGTGCCAGCGGAGGGAACACCGGGGAGCTGTTTTTT. Encoded protein: CASGGNTGELFF.

This clone was seen a handful of times. This chain links TRBV9 with TRBJ2-1; 11 nucleotides align to TRBD2. The CDR3 runs to 12 residues. The junction had 7 bases not matched to a gene; V was cut back by 4 bases and J by 16 bases. CDR1 and CDR2 (germline): SGDLS, YYNGEE. The CDR3, as DNA: TGTGCCAGCAGCACCACTAGCGGGAGACCTTTCTTC. Translating gives CASSTTSGRPFF.

This clone appeared a few times. CDR3 region: CASSRMTANTGELFF. In DNA form, the CDR3 reads TGTGCCAGCAGCCGGATGACAGCGAACACCGGGGAGCTGTTTTTT. The chain combines TRBV9 with TRBJ2-2; TRBD1 is a possible D gene (5 bases). V was pared by 4 bases and J by 0 bases, with 10 bases between. This CDR3 spans 15 amino acids. From germline, CDR1 is SGDLS and CDR2 YYNGEE. Supplemented by reference TRBV9 and TRBJ2-2, the full variable domain reads DSGVTQTPKHLITATGQRVTLRCSPRSGDLSVYWYQQSLDQGLQFLIQYYNGEERAKGNILERFSAQQFPDLHSELNLSSLELGDSALYFCASSRMTANTGELFFGEGSRLTVL.

The chain carries TRBV14 and TRBJ2-5; 8 nucleotides match TRBD1. The CDR3 consists of 15 residues. V dropped 1 base and J dropped 4; count of bases not matched to a gene: 5. In germline, CDR1 is SGHDN, CDR2 FVKESK. DNA of the CDR3: TGTGCCAGCAGCCAAGGTCACAGGGGGGTAGAGACCCAGTACTTC. It codes for CASSQGHRGVETQYF.

The chain is built from TRBV5-5 and TRBJ1-1; TRBD1 might be the D (5 bases). V gave up 0 bases and J gave up 1 base, with 13 bases separating them. Germline CDR1 and CDR2: SGHKS and YYEKEE (reference sequence). The CDR3 consists of 16 residues. The CDR3 region has the DNA TGTGCCAGCAGCTTGGTGGCACTAAGGGGGAACACTGAAGCTTTCTTT. Encoded protein: CASSLVALRGNTEAFF.

The gene calls are TRBV7-3 and TRBJ2-5; TRBD2 agrees at 7 bases. Per germline, CDR1 SGHTA and CDR2 FQGTGA. The CDR3 spans 13 residues. After removal of 5 bases from V and 2 bases from J, the junction contained 2 bases not matched to a gene. Here the CDR3 reads CASSGTNQETQYF. CDR3 sequence (DNA): TGTGCCAGCAGCGGGACTAATCAAGAGACCCAGTACTTC.

This clone appeared a few times. The gene calls are TRBV18 and TRBJ1-1; D gene uncertain. CDR1 KGHSH and CDR2 LQKENI come from the germline V gene. V lost 2 bases to trimming and J lost 1 base, with 8 bases between them. This CDR3 is 14 amino acids long. CDR3 DNA: TGTGCCAGCTCACCAGGGGTCGAGAACACTGAAGCTTTCTTT. It translates to CASSPGVENTEAFF.

This clone was seen once. This chain connects TRBV14 to TRBJ2-6, with D hard to call. Trimming removed 3 bases from V and 2 bases from J, with 5 bases in between. Germline CDR1 and CDR2: SGHDN and FVKESK. CDR3 length equals 14 residues. The CDR3 DNA sequence: TGTGCCAGCAGCCAGAGTACTGGGGCCAACGTCCTGACTTTC. Encoded protein: CASSQSTGANVLTF. Combining the CDR3 with reference TRBV14 and TRBJ2-6 gives the whole variable domain EAGVTQFPSHSVIEKGQTVTLRCDPISGHDNLYWYRRVMGKEIKFLLHFVKESKQDESGMPNNRFLAERTGGTYSTLKVQPAELEDSGVYFCASSQSTGANVLTFGAGSRLTVL.

This chain connects TRBV7-2 to TRBJ1-5; unclear D gene. This CDR3 is 13 amino acids long. Germline CDR1 SGHTA, CDR2 FQGNSA. Trimming shortened V by 5 bases and J by 5 bases, and 10 bases separated the two germline ends. CDR3: CASSASRDQPQHF. CDR3 coding DNA: TGTGCCAGCAGCGCCTCCCGGGATCAGCCCCAGCATTTT. Looking up the rest from reference TRBV7-2 and TRBJ1-5 gives the full variable domain: GAGVSQSPSNKVTEKGKDVELRCDPISGHTALYWYRQSLGQGLEFLIYFQGNSAPDKSGLPSDRFSAERTGGSVSTLTIQRTQQEDSAVYLCASSASRDQPQHFGDGTRLSIL.

V usage is TRBV15 and J usage is TRBJ2-1; D gene ambiguous. V was shortened by 8 bases and J by 0 bases, with 11 bases between the two germline ends. CDR3 length equals 14 residues. The germline V gene has CDR1 LNHNV and CDR2 YYDKDF (reference sequence). The CDR3 nucleotides are TGTGCCACCCGACCCGATAGCTCCTACAATGAGCAGTTCTTC. Protein sequence: CATRPDSSYNEQFF. Combining the CDR3 with reference TRBV15 and TRBJ2-1 gives the whole variable domain DAMVIQNPRYQVTQFGKPVTLSCSQTLNHNVMYWYQQKSSQAPKLLFHYYDKDFNNEADTPDNFQSRRPNTSFCFLDIRSPGLGDTAMYLCATRPDSSYNEQFFGPGTRLTVL.

Comment on this clone: At the DNA level, this CDR3 is encoded by other sequences in the same sample as well. This chain connects TRBV28 to TRBJ2-7, with 10 bases matching TRBD2. J was trimmed by 0 bases and V by 3 bases; bases with no gene match: 2. The CDR3 extends over 15 amino acids. CDR1 and CDR2 from the germline V gene are MDHEN and SYDVKM. The CDR3 sequence is CASSFWTSGSYEQYF. The CDR3, as DNA: TGTGCCAGCAGTTTCTGGACTAGCGGCTCCTACGAGCAGTACTTC.

The chain uses TRBV7-8 and TRBJ1-1; D call uncertain. CDR1 and CDR2 (germline): SGHVS, FQNEAQ. Trimming cost V 1 base and J 1 base, with 10 bases left between them. The CDR3 has 15 residues. The CDR3 nucleotides are TGTGCCAGCAGCTTAGGTCGGGCGAGGAACACTGAAGCTTTCTTT. Its translation is CASSLGRARNTEAFF.

The CDR3 reads CASSDGPNTEAFF. The CDR3 region has the DNA TGTGCCAGCAGCGATGGGCCGAACACTGAAGCTTTCTTT. This chain joins TRBV9 and TRBJ1-1; no reliable D call. CDR1 and CDR2 (germline): SGDLS, YYNGEE. The CDR3 length is 13 residues. The V and J ends lost 3 bases and 1 base respectively, with 7 bases between them.

This chain uses TRBV29-1 with TRBJ2-6, with a tentative D call TRBD1 (6 bases). In germline, CDR1 is SQVTM, CDR2 ANQGSEA. The V and J ends lost 7 bases and 4 bases respectively, with 14 bases between them. The CDR3 length is 14 residues. The CDR3 region is CSGVLGAGANVLTF. DNA for the CDR3: TGCAGCGGTGTGTTGGGGGCCGGGGCCAACGTCCTGACTTTC. Full variable domain (missing parts from reference TRBV29-1 and TRBJ2-6): SAVISQKPSRDICQRGTSLTIQCQVDSQVTMMFWYRQQPGQSLTLIATANQGSEATYESGFVIDKFPISRPNLTFSTLTVSNMSPEDSSIYLCSGVLGAGANVLTFGAGSRLTVL.